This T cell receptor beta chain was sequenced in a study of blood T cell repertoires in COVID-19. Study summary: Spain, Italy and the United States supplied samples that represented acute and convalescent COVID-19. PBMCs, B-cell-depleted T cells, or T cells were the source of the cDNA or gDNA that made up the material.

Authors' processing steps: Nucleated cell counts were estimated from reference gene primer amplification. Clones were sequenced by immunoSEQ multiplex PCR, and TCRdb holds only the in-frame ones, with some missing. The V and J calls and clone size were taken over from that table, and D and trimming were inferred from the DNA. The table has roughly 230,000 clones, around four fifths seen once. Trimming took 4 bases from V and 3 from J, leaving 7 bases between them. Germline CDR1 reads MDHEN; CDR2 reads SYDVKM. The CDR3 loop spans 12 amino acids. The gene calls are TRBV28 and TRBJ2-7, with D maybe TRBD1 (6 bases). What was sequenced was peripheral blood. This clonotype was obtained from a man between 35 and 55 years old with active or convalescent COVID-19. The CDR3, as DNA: TGTGCCAGCAGTTCGACAGGCTACGAGCAGTACTTC. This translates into CASSSTGYEQYF.